This TCR beta chain was profiled in a study of OX40 agonist ivuxolimab in advanced cancers. Overall study findings and caveats: Among the lowest levels of clonal expansion were found in partial responders at 0.1-3.0 mg/kg. The specificity for antigen of the expanded peripheral T cells was not determined.

The CDR3 loop spans 14 amino acids. From germline, CDR1 is MNHEY and CDR2 SVGAGI. Trimming removed 6 bases from V and 3 bases from J, with 14 bases in between. As for this clone: What it binds is unknown.

Some clones are missing from TCRdb's copy, which holds only in-frame ones; the method was immunoSEQ multiplex PCR. The data contain about 62,000 clones, more than 65% of them seen just once; the ten biggest clones take up approximately 11%. The TCR comes from an adult with an advanced solid tumor such as melanoma, head and neck, liver or kidney cancer. The sample consisted of CD4+ or CD8+ T cells sorted from blood, taken in a trial of the OX40 agonist ivuxolimab. The V and J genes are TRBV6-5 and TRBJ2-5; TRBD2 might be the D (6 bases). CDR3 bases: TGTGCCAGCAGCCTCCTTGGAGGGGAAGAGACCCAGTACTTC. Protein sequence: CASSLLGGEETQYF.